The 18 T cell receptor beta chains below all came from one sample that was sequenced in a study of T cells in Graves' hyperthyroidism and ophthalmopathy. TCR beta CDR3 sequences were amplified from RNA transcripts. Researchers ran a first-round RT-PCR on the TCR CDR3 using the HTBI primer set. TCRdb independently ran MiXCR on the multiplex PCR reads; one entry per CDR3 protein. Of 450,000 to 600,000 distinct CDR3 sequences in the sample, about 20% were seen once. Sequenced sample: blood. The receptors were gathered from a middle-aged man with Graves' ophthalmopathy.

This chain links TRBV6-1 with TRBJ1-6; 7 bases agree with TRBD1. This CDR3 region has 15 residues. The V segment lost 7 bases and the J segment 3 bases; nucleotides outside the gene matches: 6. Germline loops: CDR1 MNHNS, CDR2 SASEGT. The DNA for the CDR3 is TGTGCCAGCATCGACAGGGTGGGCTATAATTCACCCCTCCACTTT. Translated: CASIDRVGYNSPLHF.

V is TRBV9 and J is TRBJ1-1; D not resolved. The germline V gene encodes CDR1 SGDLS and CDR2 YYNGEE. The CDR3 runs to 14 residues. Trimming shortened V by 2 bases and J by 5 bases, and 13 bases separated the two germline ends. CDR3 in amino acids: CASSVRSTGTEAFF. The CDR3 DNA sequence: TGTGCCAGCAGCGTTAGATCCACGGGGACTGAAGCTTTCTTT.

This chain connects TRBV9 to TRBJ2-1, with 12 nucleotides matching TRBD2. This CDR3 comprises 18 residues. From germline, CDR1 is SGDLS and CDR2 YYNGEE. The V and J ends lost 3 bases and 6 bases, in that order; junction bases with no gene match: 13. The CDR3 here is CASSATSGLAGGTNEQFF. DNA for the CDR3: TGTGCCAGCAGCGCAACCTCGGGGCTAGCGGGGGGGACCAATGAGCAGTTCTTC.

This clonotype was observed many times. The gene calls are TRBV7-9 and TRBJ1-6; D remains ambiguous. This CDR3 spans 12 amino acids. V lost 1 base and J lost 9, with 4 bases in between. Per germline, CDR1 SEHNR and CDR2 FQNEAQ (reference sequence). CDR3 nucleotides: TGTGCCAGCAGCTTAGATGGTTCACCCCTCCACTTT. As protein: CASSLDGSPLHF.

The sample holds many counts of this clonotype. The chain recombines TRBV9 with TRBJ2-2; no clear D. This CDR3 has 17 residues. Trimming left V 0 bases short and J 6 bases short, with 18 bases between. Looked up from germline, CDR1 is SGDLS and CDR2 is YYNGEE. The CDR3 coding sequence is TGTGCCAGCAGCGTAGGCAGGACGAGGAGTTACGCCGGGGAGCTGTTTTTT. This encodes CASSVGRTRSYAGELFF.

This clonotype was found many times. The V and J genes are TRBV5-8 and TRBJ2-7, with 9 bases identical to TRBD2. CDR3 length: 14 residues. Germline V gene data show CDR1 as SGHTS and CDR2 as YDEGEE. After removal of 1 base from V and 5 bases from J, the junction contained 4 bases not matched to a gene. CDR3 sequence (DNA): TGTGCCAGCAGCTTGTGGCGGGAGGGCAACGAGCAGTACTTC. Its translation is CASSLWREGNEQYF.

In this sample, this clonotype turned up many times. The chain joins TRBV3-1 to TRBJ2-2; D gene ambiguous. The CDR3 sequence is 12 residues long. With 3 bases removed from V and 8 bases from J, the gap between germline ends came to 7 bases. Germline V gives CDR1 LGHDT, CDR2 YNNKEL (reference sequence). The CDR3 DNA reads TGTGCCAGCAGCCATCTCACGGGGGAGCTGTTTTTT. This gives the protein CASSHLTGELFF.

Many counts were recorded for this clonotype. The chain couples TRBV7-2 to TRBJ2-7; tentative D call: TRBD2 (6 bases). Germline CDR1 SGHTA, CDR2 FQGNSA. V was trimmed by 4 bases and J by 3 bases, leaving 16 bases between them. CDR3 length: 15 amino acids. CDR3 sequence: CASSSSYGGGYEQYF. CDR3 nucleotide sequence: TGTGCCAGCAGCTCTTCGTACGGGGGAGGCTACGAGCAGTACTTC.

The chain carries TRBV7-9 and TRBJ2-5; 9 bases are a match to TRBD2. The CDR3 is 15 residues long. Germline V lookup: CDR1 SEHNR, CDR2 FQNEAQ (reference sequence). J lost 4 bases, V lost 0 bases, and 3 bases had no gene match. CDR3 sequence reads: CASSLAAGGGETQYF. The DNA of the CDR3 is TGTGCCAGCAGCTTAGCAGCGGGAGGAGGAGAGACCCAGTACTTC.

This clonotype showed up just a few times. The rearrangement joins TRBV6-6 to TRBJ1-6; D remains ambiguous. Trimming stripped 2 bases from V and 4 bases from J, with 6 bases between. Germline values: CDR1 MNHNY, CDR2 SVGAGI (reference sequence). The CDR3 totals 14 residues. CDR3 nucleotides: TGTGCCAGCAGTTACACGGGTTATAATTCACCCCTCCACTTT. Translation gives CASSYTGYNSPLHF.

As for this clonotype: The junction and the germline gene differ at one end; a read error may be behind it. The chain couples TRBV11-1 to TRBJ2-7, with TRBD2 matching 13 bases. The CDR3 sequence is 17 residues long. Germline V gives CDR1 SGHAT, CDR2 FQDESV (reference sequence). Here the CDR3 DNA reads TGTGCCAGCAGCAGGACTAGCGGGGGATCCCTTTACTACGAGCGGTACTTC. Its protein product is CASSRTSGGSLYYERYF.

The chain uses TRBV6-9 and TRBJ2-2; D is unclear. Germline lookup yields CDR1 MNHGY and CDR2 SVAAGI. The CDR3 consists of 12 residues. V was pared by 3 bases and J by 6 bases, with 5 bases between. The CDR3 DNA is TGTGCCAGCAGTTACGGTCCCGGGGAGCTGTTTTTT. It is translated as CASSYGPGELFF.

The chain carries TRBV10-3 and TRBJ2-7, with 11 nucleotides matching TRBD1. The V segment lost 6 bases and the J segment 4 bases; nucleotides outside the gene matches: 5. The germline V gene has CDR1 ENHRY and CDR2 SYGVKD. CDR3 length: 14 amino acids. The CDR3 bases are TGTGCCATCAGGGGACAGGGGGTAGGGTACGAGCAGTACTTC. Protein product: CAIRGQGVGYEQYF.

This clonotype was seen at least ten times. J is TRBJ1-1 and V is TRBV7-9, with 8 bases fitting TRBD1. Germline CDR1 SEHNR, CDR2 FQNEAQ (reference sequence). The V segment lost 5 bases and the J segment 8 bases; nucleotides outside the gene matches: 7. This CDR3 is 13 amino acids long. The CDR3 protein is CASSQGQDLEAFF. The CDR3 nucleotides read TGTGCCAGCAGCCAGGGACAGGACCTCGAAGCTTTCTTT. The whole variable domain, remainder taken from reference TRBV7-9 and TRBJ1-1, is DTGVSQNPRHKITKRGQNVTFRCDPISEHNRLYWYRQTLGQGPEFLTYFQNEAQLEKSRLLSDRFSAERPKGSFSTLEIQRTEQGDSAMYLCASSQGQDLEAFFGQGTRLTVV.

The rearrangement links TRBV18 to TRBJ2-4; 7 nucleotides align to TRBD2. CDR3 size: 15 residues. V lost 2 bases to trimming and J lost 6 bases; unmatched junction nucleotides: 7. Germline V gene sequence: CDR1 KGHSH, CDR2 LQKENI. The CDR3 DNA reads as TGTGCCAGCTCACCAACTGACACGGGGGGAAACATTCAGTACTTC. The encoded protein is CASSPTDTGGNIQYF.

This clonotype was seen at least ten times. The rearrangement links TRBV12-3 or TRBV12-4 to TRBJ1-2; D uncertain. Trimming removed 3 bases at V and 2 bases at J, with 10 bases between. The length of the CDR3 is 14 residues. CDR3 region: CASSLGGSNYGYTF. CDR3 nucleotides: TGTGCCAGCAGTTTGGGCGGATCCAACTATGGCTACACCTTC.

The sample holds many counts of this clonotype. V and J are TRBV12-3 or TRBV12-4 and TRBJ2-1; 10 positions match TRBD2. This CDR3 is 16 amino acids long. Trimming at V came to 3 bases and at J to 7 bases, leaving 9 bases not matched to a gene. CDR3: CASSFPGSGRENEQFF. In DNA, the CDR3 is TGTGCCAGCAGTTTCCCGGGAAGCGGGAGGGAGAATGAGCAGTTCTTC.

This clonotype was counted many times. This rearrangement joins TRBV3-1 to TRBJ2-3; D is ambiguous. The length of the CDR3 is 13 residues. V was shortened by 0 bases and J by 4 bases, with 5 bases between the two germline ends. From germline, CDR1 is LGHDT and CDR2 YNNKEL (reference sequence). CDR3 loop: CASSQDYADTQYF. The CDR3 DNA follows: TGTGCCAGCAGCCAAGATTACGCAGATACGCAGTATTTT.